This T cell receptor (beta chain) was sequenced during a study of blood T cell repertoires in COVID-19. Overall study: Italy, Spain and the United States were the sources of the convalescent and acute COVID-19 samples. T cells, B-cell-depleted T cells, or PBMCs supplied cDNA or gDNA.

Methods used by the authors: How many nucleated cells were present was estimated from reference gene primer amplification. The assay was immunoSEQ multiplex PCR, and TCRdb's table has in-frame clones only and misses some. Clone size and the V and J calls come from that table; the DNA yielded D and trimming. The sample records around 100,000 clones, 90% being singletons. This CDR3 has 15 amino acids. Germline CDR1 SGDLS, CDR2 YYNGEE. The junction had 5 bases not matched to a gene; V was cut back by 2 bases and J by 3 bases. This clone was observed a handful of times. The sequencing sample was made of peripheral blood. The clonotype originates from a man in his fifties or sixties with acute or convalescent COVID-19. This chain uses TRBV9 with TRBJ1-1; 9 bases are shared with TRBD1. The CDR3 nucleotides are TGTGCCAGCAGCGTTCTGGACAGGGGCGACACTGAAGCTTTCTTT. Its translation is CASSVLDRGDTEAFF.